These 2 T cell receptor beta chains were sequenced from one sample in a study of PD-L1 blockade in urothelial cancer (dated by TCRdb to the late 2010s). The method behind the library was the immunoSEQ multiplex PCR assay. The table comes from immuneACCESS by way of TCRdb, which keeps in-frame sequences with V and J called. Part of the clones is missing from these tables; in studies checked, under half for an unresolved V gene and the rest for unknown reasons. The sample contains around 40,000 clones, over 70% of them found a single time. 16% of the sample comes from the top ten. The sample here was PBMCs, taken around atezolizumab (anti-PD-L1) treatment. Receptor source: a man between 60 and 75 years old with urothelial cancer.

The chain links TRBV14 to TRBJ2-5, with TRBD2 matching 12 bases. The CDR3 contains 15 residues. J was trimmed by 2 bases and V by 5 bases; bases with no gene match: 3. Germline CDR1 SGHDN, CDR2 FVKESK. DNA for the CDR3: TGTGCCAGCAGCTACGGACTAGCGGGGCAAGAGACCCAGTACTTC. Translating it yields CASSYGLAGQETQYF. Full variable domain (outside the CDR3, taken from reference TRBV14 and TRBJ2-5): EAGVTQFPSHSVIEKGQTVTLRCDPISGHDNLYWYRRVMGKEIKFLLHFVKESKQDESGMPNNRFLAERTGGTYSTLKVQPAELEDSGVYFCASSYGLAGQETQYFGPGTRLLVL.

The chain recombines TRBV5-4 with TRBJ1-6; D uncertain. The CDR3 is made up of 16 amino acids. CDR1 SGHNT and CDR2 YYREEE come from the germline V gene (reference sequence). V was pared by 4 bases and J by 0 bases, with 11 bases between. CDR3 nucleotides: TGTGCCAGCAGCCTGGGTGTGAGCTCCTATAATTCACCCCTCCACTTT. It encodes CASSLGVSSYNSPLHF.